This TCR beta chain was identified during a study of cytomegalovirus exposure and HLA in healthy donors. As for the donors, each was a healthy bone marrow donor. With V trimmed by 6 bases and J by 0 bases, 17 bases remained unmatched. CDR3 size: 19 residues. Per the germline V gene, CDR1 is MDHEN and CDR2 is SYDVKM. PCR used 60 Vbeta primers and 13 Jbeta primers. Clones were sequenced by immunoSEQ multiplex PCR, and TCRdb holds only the in-frame ones, with some missing. The profile shows 110,000 or so clones, 82% of them singletons. The sequenced sample consisted of PBMCs. This TCR derives from a woman between 18 and 29 years old in good health and CMV-seronegative. The rearrangement links TRBV28 to TRBJ2-3; the match to TRBD2 covers 8 bases. CDR3 DNA sequence: TGTGCCAGCAGCTACCCCCAGGAACAGCGGGGGCCAAGCACAGATACGCAGTATTTT. The encoded protein is CASSYPQEQRGPSTDTQYF.